A selection of T cell receptor beta chains follows, all from one sample in a study of T-cell memory formation after mild COVID-19. MiXCR, applied by TCRdb to the 5' RACE reads, yields one record per CDR3 protein. The sample consists of 380,000 or so distinct CDR3 sequences, roughly 15% of them appearing once. The sample comprised PBMCs or a T cell subset sorted from them (not recorded which). The receptor set was obtained from a man in his late teens or twenties who had mild COVID-19 (a few samples of this study predate the infection). Cell type and time point are not known. CDR3s include the opening cysteine and the closing phenylalanine or tryptophan. Each record gives: J gene, V gene, D gene, clone size, CDR3 protein, CDR3 DNA. D genes are given only for firm matches. Only some rows state a clone size, as once, few, many or a class for expanded clones.

>TRBJ2-3|TRBV6-6|TRBD2|many
CASSDSTSGGADTQYF
TGTGCCAGCAGTGACTCAACTAGCGGGGGGGCTGATACGCAGTATTTT
>TRBJ1-2|TRBV7-2|-|-
CASSFFGGNGYTF
TGTGCCAGCAGCTTCTTCGGGGGAAATGGCTACACCTTC
>TRBJ2-1|TRBV6-2/TRBV6-3|TRBD2|-
CASSYGFSGNNEQFF
TGTGCCAGCAGTTACGGGTTTAGCGGGAACAATGAGCAGTTCTTC
>TRBJ2-7|TRBV11-2|-|-
CASRPRDVPYEQYF
TGTGCCAGCAGACCGAGAGACGTACCCTACGAGCAGTACTTC
>TRBJ2-3|TRBV7-2|-|-
CASGSTTDTQYF
TGTGCCAGCGGTTCTACCACAGATACGCAGTATTTT
>TRBJ2-3|TRBV9|TRBD2|-
CASSVATSGGAGRTDTQYF
TGTGCCAGCAGCGTAGCTACATCCGGGGGGGCCGGGAGGACAGATACGCAGTATTTT
>TRBJ2-1|TRBV9|TRBD2|many
CASSVGSSGGLSTNEQFF
TGTGCCAGCAGCGTAGGTTCTAGCGGGGGCCTCTCCACAAATGAGCAGTTCTTC
>TRBJ2-2|TRBV20-1|TRBD2|-
CSARDRRGGRTGELFF
TGCAGTGCTAGAGATCGGCGGGGGGGCCGCACCGGGGAGCTGTTTTTT
>TRBJ2-1|TRBV7-9|TRBD1|-
CASSRTGGSNEQFF
TGTGCCAGCAGCCGGACAGGGGGCTCCAATGAGCAGTTCTTC
>TRBJ1-1|TRBV7-2|TRBD1|-
CASRVSGTGHTEAFF
TGTGCCAGCAGGGTGTCCGGGACAGGGCACACTGAAGCTTTCTTT
>TRBJ2-1|TRBV27|-|-
CASSSRTANEQFF
TGTGCCAGCAGTTCCCGGACAGCCAATGAGCAGTTCTTC
>TRBJ2-1|TRBV11-2|-|few
CASSPGAIYNEQFF
TGTGCCAGCAGCCCGGGGGCCATCTACAATGAGCAGTTCTTC
>TRBJ2-3|TRBV5-1|-|-
CASSLEAGTSYTQYF
TGCGCCAGCAGCTTGGAGGCCGGGACTTCCTATACGCAGTATTTT
>TRBJ1-2|TRBV2|-|once
CASTTLVGGNGYTF
TGTGCCAGCACAACCCTGGTTGGTGGTAATGGCTACACCTTC
>TRBJ1-1|TRBV4-3|TRBD1|-
CASSQGRGQTNTEAFF
TGCGCCAGCAGCCAAGGGCGGGGACAGACAAACACTGAAGCTTTCTTT
>TRBJ2-3|TRBV5-1|TRBD2|many
CASSLADGRGNTDTQYF
TGCGCCAGCAGCTTGGCCGATGGGCGGGGGAACACAGATACGCAGTATTTT
>TRBJ2-7|TRBV29-1|TRBD1|few
CSSEPTDRNYEQYF
TGCAGCTCCGAACCCACGGACAGGAACTACGAGCAGTACTTC
>TRBJ1-5|TRBV5-1|-|-
CASSPAGNSNQPQHF
TGCGCCAGCAGCCCTGCAGGGAATAGCAATCAGCCCCAGCATTTT
>TRBJ2-5|TRBV29-1|TRBD2|few
CSVEGTRGKETQYF
TGCAGCGTTGAAGGGACTAGGGGAAAAGAGACCCAGTACTTC
>TRBJ2-1|TRBV7-8|TRBD1|-
CASSSRTGENEQFF
TGTGCCAGCAGCTCTAGGACAGGGGAAAATGAGCAGTTCTTC
>TRBJ2-5|TRBV5-5|-|-
CASRLTGTSQETQYF
TGTGCCAGCAGACTTACCGGGACTTCTCAAGAGACCCAGTACTTC
>TRBJ1-5|TRBV7-2|TRBD1|-
CASSLRQGLQPQHF
TGTGCCAGCAGCCTCAGACAGGGCTTGCAGCCCCAGCATTTT